This TCR beta chain is drawn from a study of T cells in Graves' hyperthyroidism and ophthalmopathy. General study findings and limits: A model using 13 V-J features told ophthalmopathy apart from stable hyperthyroidism.

To note about this clonotype: The antigen is unknown.

Amplified TCR beta CDR3 regions derived from RNA transcripts. Researchers ran a first-round RT-PCR on the TCR CDR3 using the HTBI primer set. Each CDR3 protein is one row after TCRdb ran MiXCR on the multiplex PCR reads. The sample contains 690,000 or so distinct CDR3 sequences, roughly 20% of which appear only once. The V gene end was trimmed by 1 base and the J gene end by 2 bases; junction bases not matched to a gene: 4. The CDR3 runs 16 residues. Germline assignment: CDR1 SGHVS and CDR2 FNYEAQ. This chain joins TRBV7-6 and TRBJ1-5; TRBD1 matches at 8 bases. Sequencing was performed on blood. This TCR came from a woman aged 45-59 years with Graves' hyperthyroidism that later progressed to Graves' ophthalmopathy. CDR3: CASSLDDRGGNQPQHF. As DNA, the CDR3 is TGTGCCAGCAGCTTAGATGACAGGGGTGGCAATCAGCCCCAGCATTTT.